This entry concerns a single T cell receptor beta chain. Its target is not known. The sample originates from a study of cytomegalovirus exposure and HLA in healthy donors. Across the whole study: Out of around 360 genotyped donors, less than 85% belonged to the Caucasian-associated ancestry cluster. Study conclusions and caveats: Altogether, 164 TCR beta chains were recorded as cytomegalovirus-associated.

PCR involved 60 Vbeta and 13 Jbeta primers. Clones were read by immunoSEQ multiplex PCR, and TCRdb kept only the in-frame ones, dropping some. The table counts around 140,000 clones; around 0.96% lies in the top ten. Input material: PBMCs. This clonotype was sampled from a male donor in good health and CMV-seronegative.

Here the CDR3 reads CASSLTSGGTDTQYF. The CDR3 region has the DNA TGTGCCAGCAGCTTGACTAGCGGGGGCACAGATACGCAGTATTTT. The chain recombines TRBV5-4 with TRBJ2-3, with 10 positions matching TRBD2. Trimming removed 1 base from V and 1 base from J; junction bases left unmatched: 0. Per germline, CDR1 SGHNT and CDR2 YYREEE (reference sequence). The CDR3 spans 15 residues.